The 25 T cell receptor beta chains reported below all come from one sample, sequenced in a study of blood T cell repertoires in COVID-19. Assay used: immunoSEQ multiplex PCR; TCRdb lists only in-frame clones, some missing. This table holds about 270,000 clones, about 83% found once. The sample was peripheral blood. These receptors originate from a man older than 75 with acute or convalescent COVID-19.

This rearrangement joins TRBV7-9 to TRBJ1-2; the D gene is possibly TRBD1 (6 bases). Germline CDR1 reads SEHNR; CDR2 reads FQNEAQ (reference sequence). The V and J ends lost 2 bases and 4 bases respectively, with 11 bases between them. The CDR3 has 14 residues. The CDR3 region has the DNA TGTGCCAGCAGCTTAATAACAGGGTTCTATGGCTACACCTTC. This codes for CASSLITGFYGYTF.

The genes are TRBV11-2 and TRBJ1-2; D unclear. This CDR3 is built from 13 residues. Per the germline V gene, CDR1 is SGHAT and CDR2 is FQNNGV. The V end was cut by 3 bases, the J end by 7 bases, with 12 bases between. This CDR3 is CASSFAESIGYTF. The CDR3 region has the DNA TGTGCCAGCAGCTTTGCGGAATCTATTGGCTACACCTTC. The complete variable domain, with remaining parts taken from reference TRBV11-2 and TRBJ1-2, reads EAGVAQSPRYKIIEKRQSVAFWCNPISGHATLYWYQQILGQGPKLLIQFQNNGVVDDSQLPKDRFSAERLKGVDSTLKIQPAKLEDSAVYLCASSFAESIGYTFGSGTRLTVV.

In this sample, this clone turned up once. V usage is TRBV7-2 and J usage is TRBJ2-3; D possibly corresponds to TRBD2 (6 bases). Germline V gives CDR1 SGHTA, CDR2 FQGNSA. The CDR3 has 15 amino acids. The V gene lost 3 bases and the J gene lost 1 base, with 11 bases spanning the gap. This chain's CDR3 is CASSFRRGGTDTQYF. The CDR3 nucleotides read TGTGCCAGCAGCTTTAGGCGGGGCGGCACAGATACGCAGTATTTT.

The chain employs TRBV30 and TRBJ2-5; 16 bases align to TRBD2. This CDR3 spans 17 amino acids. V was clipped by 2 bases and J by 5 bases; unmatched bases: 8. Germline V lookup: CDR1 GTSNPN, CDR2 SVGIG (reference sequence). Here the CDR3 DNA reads TGTGCCTGGAGTACAGGGACTAGCGGGGGGGTATGGGAGACCCAGTACTTC. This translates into CAWSTGTSGGVWETQYF. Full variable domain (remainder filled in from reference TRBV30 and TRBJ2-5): SQTIHQWPATLVQPVGSPLSLECTVEGTSNPNLYWYRQAAGRGLQLLFYSVGIGQISSEVPQNLSASRPQDRQFILSSKKLLLSDSGFYLCAWSTGTSGGVWETQYFGPGTRLLVL.

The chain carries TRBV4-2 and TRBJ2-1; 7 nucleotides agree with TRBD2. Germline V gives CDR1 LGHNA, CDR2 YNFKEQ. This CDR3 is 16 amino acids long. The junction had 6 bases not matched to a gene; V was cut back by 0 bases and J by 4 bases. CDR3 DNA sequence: TGTGCCAGCAGCCAAGAGGGGGGAGGGGTGTACAATGAGCAGTTCTTC. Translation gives CASSQEGGGVYNEQFF.

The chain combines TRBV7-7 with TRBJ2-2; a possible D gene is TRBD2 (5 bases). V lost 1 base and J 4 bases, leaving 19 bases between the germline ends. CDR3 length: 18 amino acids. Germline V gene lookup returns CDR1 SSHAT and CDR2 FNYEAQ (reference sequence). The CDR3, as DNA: TGTGCCAGCAGCTTAGATCCCAGTCCCCCCGGAGGCACCGGGGAGCTGTTTTTT. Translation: CASSLDPSPPGGTGELFF. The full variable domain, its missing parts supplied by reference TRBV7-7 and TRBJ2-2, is GAGVSQSPRYKVTKRGQDVTLRCDPISSHATLYWYQQALGQGPEFLTYFNYEAQPDKSGLPSDRFSAERPEGSISTLTIQRTEQRDSAMYRCASSLDPSPPGGTGELFFGEGSRLTVL.

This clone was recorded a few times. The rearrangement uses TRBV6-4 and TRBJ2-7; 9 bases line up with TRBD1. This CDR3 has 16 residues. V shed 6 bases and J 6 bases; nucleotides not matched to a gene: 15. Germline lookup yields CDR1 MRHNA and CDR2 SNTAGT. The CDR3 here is CASSPGPGQGLSEQYF. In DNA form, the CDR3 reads TGTGCCAGCAGCCCTGGCCCGGGACAGGGATTAAGCGAGCAGTACTTC.

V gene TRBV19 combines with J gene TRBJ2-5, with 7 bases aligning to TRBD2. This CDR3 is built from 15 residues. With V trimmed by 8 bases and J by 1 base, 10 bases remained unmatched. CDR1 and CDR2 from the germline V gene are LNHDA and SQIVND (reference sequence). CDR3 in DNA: TGTGCCAGTTCCGATTGGGGGGGGAGCCAAGAGACCCAGTACTTC. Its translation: CASSDWGGSQETQYF. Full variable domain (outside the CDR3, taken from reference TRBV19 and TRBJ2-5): DGGITQSPKYLFRKEGQNVTLSCEQNLNHDAMYWYRQDPGQGLRLIYYSQIVNDFQKGDIAEGYSVSREKKESFPLTVTSAQKNPTAFYLCASSDWGGSQETQYFGPGTRLLVL.

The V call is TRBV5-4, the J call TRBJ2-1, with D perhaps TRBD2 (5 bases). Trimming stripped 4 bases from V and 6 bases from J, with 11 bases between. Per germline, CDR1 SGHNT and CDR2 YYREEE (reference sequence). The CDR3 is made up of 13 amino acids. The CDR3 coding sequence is TGTGCCAGCAGCACTAGGGAAGTCAATGAGCAGTTCTTC. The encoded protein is CASSTREVNEQFF.

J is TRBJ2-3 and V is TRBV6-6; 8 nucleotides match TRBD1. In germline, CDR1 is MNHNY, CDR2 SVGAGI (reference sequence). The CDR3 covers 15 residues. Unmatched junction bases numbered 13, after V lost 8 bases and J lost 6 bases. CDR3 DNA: TGTGCCAGCGGGACACGGACAGGGAACAAGGATACGCAGTATTTT. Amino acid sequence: CASGTRTGNKDTQYF.

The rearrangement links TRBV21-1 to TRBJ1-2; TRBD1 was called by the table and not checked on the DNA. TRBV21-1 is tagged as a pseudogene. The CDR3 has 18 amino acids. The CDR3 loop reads CASIRPQVVQGRDYGYTF. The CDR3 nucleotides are TGTGCCAGCATCCGACCGCAAGTAGTACAGGGGAGAGACTATGGCTACACCTTC.

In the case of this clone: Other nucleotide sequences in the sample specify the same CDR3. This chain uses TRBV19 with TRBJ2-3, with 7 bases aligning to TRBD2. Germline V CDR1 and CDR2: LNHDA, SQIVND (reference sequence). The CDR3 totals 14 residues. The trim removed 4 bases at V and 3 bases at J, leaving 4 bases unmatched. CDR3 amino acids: CASSTSGGTDTQYF. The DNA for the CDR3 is TGTGCCAGTAGTACCTCCGGGGGGACAGATACGCAGTATTTT.

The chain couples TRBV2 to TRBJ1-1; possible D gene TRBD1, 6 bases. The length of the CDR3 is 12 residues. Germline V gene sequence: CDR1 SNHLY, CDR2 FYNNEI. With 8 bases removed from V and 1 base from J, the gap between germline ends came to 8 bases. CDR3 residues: CASGGQNTEAFF. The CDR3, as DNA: TGTGCCAGCGGGGGACAGAACACTGAAGCTTTCTTT.

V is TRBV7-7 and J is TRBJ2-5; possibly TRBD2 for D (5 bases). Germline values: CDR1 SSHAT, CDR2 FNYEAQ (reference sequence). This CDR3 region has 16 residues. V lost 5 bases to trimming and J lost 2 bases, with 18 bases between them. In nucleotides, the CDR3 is TGTGCCAGCAGCCCCGGGCGGACGGTAGCGCAAGAGACCCAGTACTTC. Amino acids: CASSPGRTVAQETQYF.

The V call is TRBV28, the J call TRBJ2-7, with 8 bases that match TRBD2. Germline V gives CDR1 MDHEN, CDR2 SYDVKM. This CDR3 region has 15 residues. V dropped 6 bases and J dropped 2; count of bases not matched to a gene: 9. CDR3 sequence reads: CASSSGGALTYEQYF. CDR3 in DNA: TGTGCCAGCAGCTCGGGGGGGGCGCTGACCTACGAGCAGTACTTC.

CDR3 loop: CASGRGTGDEKLFF. The CDR3 DNA follows: TGTGCCAGCGGCCGCGGGACAGGGGATGAAAAACTGTTTTTT. The rearrangement uses TRBV27 and TRBJ1-4; TRBD1 matches 10 bases. Germline V gene data show CDR1 as MNHEY and CDR2 as SMNVEV (reference sequence). The junction had 6 bases not matched to a gene; V was cut back by 8 bases and J by 6 bases. The CDR3 is 14 amino acids.

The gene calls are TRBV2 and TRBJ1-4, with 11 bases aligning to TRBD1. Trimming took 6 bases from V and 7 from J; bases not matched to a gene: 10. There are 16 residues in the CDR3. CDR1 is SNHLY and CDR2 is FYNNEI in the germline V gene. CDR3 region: CASRRTGGGSSEKLFF. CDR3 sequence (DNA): TGTGCCAGCAGGAGGACAGGGGGCGGGAGTAGTGAAAAACTGTTTTTT.

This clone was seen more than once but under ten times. CDR3 region: CASSYRLEAFF. The CDR3 DNA is TGTGCCAGCAGCTACCGACTGGAAGCTTTCTTT. The chain employs TRBV7-2 and TRBJ1-1; D not resolved. This CDR3 is built from 11 residues. Trimming cost V 4 bases and J 8 bases, with 8 bases left between them. Per the germline V gene, CDR1 is SGHTA and CDR2 is FQGNSA. Supplemented by reference TRBV7-2 and TRBJ1-1, the full variable domain reads GAGVSQSPSNKVTEKGKDVELRCDPISGHTALYWYRQSLGQGLEFLIYFQGNSAPDKSGLPSDRFSAERTGGSVSTLTIQRTQQEDSAVYLCASSYRLEAFFGQGTRLTVV.

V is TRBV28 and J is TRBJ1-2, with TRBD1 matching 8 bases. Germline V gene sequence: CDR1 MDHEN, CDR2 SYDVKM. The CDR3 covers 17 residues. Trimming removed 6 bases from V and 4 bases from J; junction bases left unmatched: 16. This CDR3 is CASSILGWQGASYGYTF. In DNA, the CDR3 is TGTGCCAGCAGCATTTTAGGTTGGCAGGGGGCTTCCTATGGCTACACCTTC.

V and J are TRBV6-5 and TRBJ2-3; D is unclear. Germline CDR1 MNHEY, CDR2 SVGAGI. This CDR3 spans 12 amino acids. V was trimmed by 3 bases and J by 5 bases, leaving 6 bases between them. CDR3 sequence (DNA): TGTGCCAGCAGTTATTCAGGAGATACGCAGTATTTT. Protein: CASSYSGDTQYF.

The CDR3 coding sequence is TGTGCCAGCAACCTCGGACAGGGTGTGAACACTGAAGCTTTCTTT. Amino acids: CASNLGQGVNTEAFF. This chain uses TRBV7-9 with TRBJ1-1; 8 bases match TRBD1. The ends lost 7 bases at V and 0 bases at J; junction bases unmatched: 7. This CDR3 comprises 15 residues. Germline-derived CDR1 and CDR2 are SEHNR and FQNEAQ (reference sequence).

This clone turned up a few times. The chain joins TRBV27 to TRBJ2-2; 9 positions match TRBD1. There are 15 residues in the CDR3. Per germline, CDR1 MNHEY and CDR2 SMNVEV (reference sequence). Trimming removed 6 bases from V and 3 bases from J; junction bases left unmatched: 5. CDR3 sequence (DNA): TGTGCCAGCAGCAACAGGGGGCGTGACACCGGGGAGCTGTTTTTT. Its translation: CASSNRGRDTGELFF.

The CDR3 reads CASGGQGGSYGYTF. The DNA for the CDR3 is TGTGCCAGCGGGGGACAGGGGGGCAGTTATGGCTACACCTTC. The chain carries TRBV2 and TRBJ1-2, with 11 bases matching TRBD1. The ends lost 8 bases at V and 5 bases at J; junction bases unmatched: 7. CDR3 length: 14 residues. Germline V gene sequence: CDR1 SNHLY, CDR2 FYNNEI. Based on the CDR3 plus reference TRBV2 and TRBJ1-2, the full variable domain is EPEVTQTPSHQVTQMGQEVILRCVPISNHLYFYWYRQILGQKVEFLVSFYNNEISEKSEIFDDQFSVERPDGSNFTLKIRSTKLEDSAMYFCASGGQGGSYGYTFGSGTRLTVV.

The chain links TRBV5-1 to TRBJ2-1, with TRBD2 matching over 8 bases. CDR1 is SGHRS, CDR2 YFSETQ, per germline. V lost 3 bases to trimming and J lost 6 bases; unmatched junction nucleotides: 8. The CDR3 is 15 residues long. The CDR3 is CASSSNAGGFNEQFF. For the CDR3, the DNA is TGCGCCAGCAGCTCCAATGCGGGGGGCTTCAATGAGCAGTTCTTC. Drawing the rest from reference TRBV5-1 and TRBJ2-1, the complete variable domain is KAGVTQTPRYLIKTRGQQVTLSCSPISGHRSVSWYQQTPGQGLQFLFEYFSETQRNKGNFPGRFSGRQFSNSRSEMNVSTLELGDSALYLCASSSNAGGFNEQFFGPGTRLTVL.

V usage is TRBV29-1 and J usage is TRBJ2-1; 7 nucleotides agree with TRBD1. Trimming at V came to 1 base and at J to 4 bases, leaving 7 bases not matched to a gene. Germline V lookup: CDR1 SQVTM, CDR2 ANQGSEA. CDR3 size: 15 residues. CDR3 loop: CSVEGWDSPYNEQFF. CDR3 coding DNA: TGCAGCGTTGAAGGCTGGGACAGTCCATACAATGAGCAGTTCTTC.